Listed below are T cell receptor beta chains from one sample, sequenced in a study of T cell responses to AZD1222 COVID-19 vaccine. Profiling relied on immunoSEQ multiplex PCR, and the TCRdb table lists in-frame clones only, not all of them. Counted here are around 160,000 clones, around 90% occurring once; the ten biggest clones make up around 0.98%. Here the sequenced sample was peripheral blood, taken 28 days after the second AZD1222 dose. These receptor sequences come from an adult who received the AZD1222 COVID-19 vaccine. Each CDR3 is given without its conserved first and last residue. Fields, in order: V gene, clone size, J gene, CDR3 protein. Rows may omit the clone size; those that give it use once, few, many or a size class.

V gene: TRBV5-1; clone size: -; J gene: TRBJ2-2; CDR3 protein: ASSLRGDGELF
V gene: TRBV5-1; clone size: -; J gene: TRBJ2-7; CDR3 protein: ASSVSGRSYEQY
V gene: TRBV3-1/TRBV3-2; clone size: -; J gene: TRBJ1-1; CDR3 protein: ASSQTPPNTEAF
V gene: TRBV5-5; clone size: -; J gene: TRBJ2-1; CDR3 protein: ASSSARGNEQF
V gene: TRBV6-5; clone size: -; J gene: TRBJ2-3; CDR3 protein: ASGLAGGPDTQY
V gene: TRBV5-4; clone size: -; J gene: TRBJ2-6; CDR3 protein: ASSSLQGSGANVLT
V gene: TRBV7-9; clone size: -; J gene: TRBJ1-6; CDR3 protein: ASSLDPIGSPLH
V gene: TRBV21-1; clone size: -; J gene: TRBJ2-1; CDR3 protein: ASSRRTSGGVYNEQF
V gene: TRBV28; clone size: -; J gene: TRBJ1-6; CDR3 protein: ASSWGPNSPLH
V gene: TRBV6-5; clone size: -; J gene: TRBJ1-2; CDR3 protein: ASSQIGPGGYT
V gene: TRBV5-4; clone size: -; J gene: TRBJ1-2; CDR3 protein: ASSFTGNYGYT
V gene: TRBV27; clone size: -; J gene: TRBJ2-3; CDR3 protein: ASRALGTDTQY
V gene: TRBV10-3; clone size: -; J gene: TRBJ2-1; CDR3 protein: AISELAASSYNEQF
V gene: TRBV11-2; clone size: -; J gene: TRBJ2-5; CDR3 protein: ASSLSGQEQETQY
V gene: TRBV29-1; clone size: -; J gene: TRBJ1-2; CDR3 protein: SSWDGDGYT
V gene: TRBV5-1; clone size: -; J gene: TRBJ2-7; CDR3 protein: ASSITGFHEQY
V gene: TRBV6-6; clone size: few; J gene: TRBJ1-6; CDR3 protein: ASSYTGLSNSPLH
V gene: TRBV10-3; clone size: -; J gene: TRBJ2-2; CDR3 protein: AISESWDGNTGELF
V gene: TRBV24-1; clone size: -; J gene: TRBJ2-3; CDR3 protein: AVGDPSTDTQY
V gene: TRBV10-3; clone size: -; J gene: TRBJ1-2; CDR3 protein: AISESGQNGYT
V gene: TRBV6-1; clone size: -; J gene: TRBJ2-3; CDR3 protein: ASSERRGQADTQY
V gene: TRBV5-1; clone size: -; J gene: TRBJ2-7; CDR3 protein: ASSLQGGEQY
V gene: TRBV7-8; clone size: once; J gene: TRBJ1-4; CDR3 protein: ASSLDSRWAEKLF
V gene: TRBV5-1; clone size: -; J gene: TRBJ1-2; CDR3 protein: ASSLGHYDNYGYT
V gene: TRBV1; clone size: -; J gene: TRBJ1-1; CDR3 protein: TSSQDTEAF
V gene: TRBV30; clone size: -; J gene: TRBJ1-5; CDR3 protein: AWSLRGFAQPQH
V gene: TRBV9; clone size: -; J gene: TRBJ1-6; CDR3 protein: ASSGQVTLGPLH
V gene: TRBV2; clone size: -; J gene: TRBJ2-3; CDR3 protein: ASSGTSGGGDTQY
V gene: TRBV28; clone size: -; J gene: TRBJ1-2; CDR3 protein: ASSLSTGVPYGYT
V gene: TRBV7-9; clone size: -; J gene: TRBJ1-2; CDR3 protein: ASGSGYGYT
V gene: TRBV6-5; clone size: few; J gene: TRBJ1-5; CDR3 protein: ASSSTGDGQPQH
V gene: TRBV19; clone size: -; J gene: TRBJ2-2; CDR3 protein: ASTSGTGTTGELF
V gene: TRBV2; clone size: -; J gene: TRBJ1-3; CDR3 protein: ASSRMTLRAGNTIY
V gene: TRBV5-1; clone size: -; J gene: TRBJ2-3; CDR3 protein: ASSAGQRSTDTQY
V gene: TRBV7-6; clone size: -; J gene: TRBJ2-4; CDR3 protein: ASSPTSGGAIGNKNIQY
V gene: TRBV19; clone size: -; J gene: TRBJ1-5; CDR3 protein: ASSPAAGFQPQH
V gene: TRBV11-2; clone size: -; J gene: TRBJ2-7; CDR3 protein: ASSSIRGFGEQY
V gene: TRBV2; clone size: -; J gene: TRBJ1-1; CDR3 protein: ASKKESENTEAF
V gene: TRBV6-5; clone size: -; J gene: TRBJ1-5; CDR3 protein: ASSWGGNQPQH
V gene: TRBV13; clone size: -; J gene: TRBJ1-4; CDR3 protein: ASSSREGTGEKLF